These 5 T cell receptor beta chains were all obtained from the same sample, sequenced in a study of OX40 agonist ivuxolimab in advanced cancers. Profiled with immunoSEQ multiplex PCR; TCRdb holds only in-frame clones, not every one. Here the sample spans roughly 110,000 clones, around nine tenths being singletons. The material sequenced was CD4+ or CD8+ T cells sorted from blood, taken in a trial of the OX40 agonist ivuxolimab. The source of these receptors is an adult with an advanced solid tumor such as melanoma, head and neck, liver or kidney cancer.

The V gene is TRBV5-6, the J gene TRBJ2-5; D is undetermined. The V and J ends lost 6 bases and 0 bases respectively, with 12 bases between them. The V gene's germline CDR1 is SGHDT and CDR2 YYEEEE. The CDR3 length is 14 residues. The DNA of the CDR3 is TGTGCCAGCACTAAGGGTACCAACCAAGAGACCCAGTACTTC. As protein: CASTKGTNQETQYF.

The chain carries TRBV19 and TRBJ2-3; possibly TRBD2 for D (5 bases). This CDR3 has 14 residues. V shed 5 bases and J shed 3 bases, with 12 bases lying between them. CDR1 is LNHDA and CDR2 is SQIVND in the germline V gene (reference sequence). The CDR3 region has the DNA TGTGCCAGTAGTGAGATGAGGGATACAGATACGCAGTATTTT. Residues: CASSEMRDTDTQYF. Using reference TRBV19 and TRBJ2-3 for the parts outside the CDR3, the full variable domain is DGGITQSPKYLFRKEGQNVTLSCEQNLNHDAMYWYRQDPGQGLRLIYYSQIVNDFQKGDIAEGYSVSREKKESFPLTVTSAQKNPTAFYLCASSEMRDTDTQYFGPGTRLTVL.

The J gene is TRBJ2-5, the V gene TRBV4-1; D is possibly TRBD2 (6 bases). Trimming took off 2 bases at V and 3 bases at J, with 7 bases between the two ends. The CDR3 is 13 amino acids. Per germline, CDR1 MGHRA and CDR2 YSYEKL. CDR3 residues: CASSQSGEETQYF. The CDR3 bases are TGCGCCAGCAGCCAATCGGGGGAAGAGACCCAGTACTTC.

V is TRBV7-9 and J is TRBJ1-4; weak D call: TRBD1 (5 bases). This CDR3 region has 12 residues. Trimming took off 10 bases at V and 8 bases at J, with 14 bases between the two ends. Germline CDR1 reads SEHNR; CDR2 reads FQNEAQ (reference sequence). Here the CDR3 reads CATVRGREKLFF. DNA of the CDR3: TGTGCCACCGTAAGGGGCAGGGAAAAACTGTTTTTT. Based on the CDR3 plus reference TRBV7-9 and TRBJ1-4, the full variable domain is DTGVSQNPRHKITKRGQNVTFRCDPISEHNRLYWYRQTLGQGPEFLTYFQNEAQLEKSRLLSDRFSAERPKGSFSTLEIQRTEQGDSAMYLCATVRGREKLFFGSGTQLSVL.

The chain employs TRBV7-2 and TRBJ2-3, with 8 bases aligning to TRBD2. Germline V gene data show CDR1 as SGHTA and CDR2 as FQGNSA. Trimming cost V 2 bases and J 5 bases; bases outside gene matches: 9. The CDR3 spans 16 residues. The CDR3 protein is CASSLRAGGLQDTQYF. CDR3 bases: TGTGCCAGCAGCTTAAGGGCGGGGGGCCTGCAAGATACGCAGTATTTT.